A single sample gave rise to the 19 T cell receptor beta chains below, sequenced in a study of CD8+ T cells in alopecia areata. RNA, once extracted, was reverse transcribed into cDNA for use as the sequencing template. Some clones are missing from TCRdb's copy, which holds only in-frame ones; the method was immunoSEQ multiplex PCR. Of 250,000 or so clones listed, approximately 61% are singletons. The sequencing here drew on CD4+ T cells sorted from blood, taken at week 0. These receptors all come from a human donor with alopecia areata.

The chain recombines TRBV9 with TRBJ2-3; D is unresolved. Germline V CDR1 and CDR2: SGDLS, YYNGEE. Trimming stripped 5 bases from V and 3 bases from J, with 7 bases between. CDR3 size: 12 residues. CDR3: CASSLGTDTQYF. CDR3 bases: TGTGCCAGCAGTCTAGGGACAGATACGCAGTATTTT. Using reference TRBV9 and TRBJ2-3 for the parts outside the CDR3, the full variable domain is DSGVTQTPKHLITATGQRVTLRCSPRSGDLSVYWYQQSLDQGLQFLIQYYNGEERAKGNILERFSAQQFPDLHSELNLSSLELGDSALYFCASSLGTDTQYFGPGTRLTVL.

V usage is TRBV7-9 and J usage is TRBJ1-2; TRBD1 matches at 7 bases. Germline lookup yields CDR1 SEHNR and CDR2 FQNEAQ (reference sequence). Germline trimming cut 4 bases from V and 8 bases from J; bases unmatched to any gene: 4. This CDR3 comprises 12 residues. CDR3 in DNA: TGTGCCAGCAGCTACCCGGGACAGGGCTACACCTTC. It translates to CASSYPGQGYTF. Using reference TRBV7-9 and TRBJ1-2 for the parts outside the CDR3, the full variable domain is DTGVSQNPRHKITKRGQNVTFRCDPISEHNRLYWYRQTLGQGPEFLTYFQNEAQLEKSRLLSDRFSAERPKGSFSTLEIQRTEQGDSAMYLCASSYPGQGYTFGSGTRLTVV.

V and J are TRBV2 and TRBJ2-1, with 7 bases identical to TRBD2. From germline, CDR1 is SNHLY and CDR2 FYNNEI. This CDR3 has 16 residues. V lost 6 bases, J lost 0 bases, and 8 bases stayed unmatched. DNA of the CDR3: TGTGCCAGCAGAGCCGGGACTATGAGCTCCTACAATGAGCAGTTCTTC. This sequence encodes CASRAGTMSSYNEQFF.

This clone showed up just a few times. This specimen includes other DNA sequences encoding the same CDR3. The rearrangement joins TRBV6-5 to TRBJ2-7; the match to TRBD1 covers 7 bases. Trimming at V came to 6 bases and at J to 3 bases, leaving 2 bases not matched to a gene. CDR3 length: 12 residues. From germline, CDR1 is MNHEY and CDR2 SVGAGI. CDR3 DNA: TGTGCCAGCAGGACAGGGAGCTACGAGCAGTACTTC. Its protein is CASRTGSYEQYF.

V is TRBV2 and J is TRBJ2-7; no reliable D call. Per the germline V gene, CDR1 is SNHLY and CDR2 is FYNNEI. Trimming took off 4 bases at V and 2 bases at J, with 15 bases between the two ends. CDR3 size: 15 residues. This CDR3 is CASSGPTVIAYEQYF. The CDR3 nucleotides read TGTGCCAGCAGTGGCCCCACAGTGATCGCCTACGAGCAGTACTTC.

This CDR3 is CASSPSGNGYTF. Here the CDR3 DNA reads TGTGCCAGCAGTCCCTCAGGGAATGGCTACACCTTC. The chain employs TRBV6-6 and TRBJ1-2; the D gene is possibly TRBD1 (5 bases). Trimming took 5 bases from V and 6 from J, leaving 10 bases between them. CDR3 length: 12 residues. Germline values: CDR1 MNHNY, CDR2 SVGAGI (reference sequence).

The chain employs TRBV30 and TRBJ1-6, with D tentatively TRBD1 (6 bases). Germline assignment: CDR1 GTSNPN and CDR2 SVGIG (reference sequence). V was trimmed by 0 bases and J by 8 bases, leaving 17 bases between them. The CDR3 extends over 16 amino acids. CDR3 sequence (DNA): TGTGCCTGGAGTGTAGGGGGGGTGACTCCCGATTCACCCCTCCACTTT. Its protein is CAWSVGGVTPDSPLHF.

V and J are TRBV7-9 and TRBJ2-6; D gene unclear. Trimming removed 6 bases at V and 3 bases at J, with 12 bases between. There are 15 residues in the CDR3. Germline assignment: CDR1 SEHNR and CDR2 FQNEAQ (reference sequence). The CDR3 here is CASSLTNIGANVLTF. CDR3 sequence (DNA): TGTGCCAGCAGTCTAACGAATATTGGGGCCAACGTCCTGACTTTC. Supplemented by reference TRBV7-9 and TRBJ2-6, the full variable domain reads DTGVSQNPRHKITKRGQNVTFRCDPISEHNRLYWYRQTLGQGPEFLTYFQNEAQLEKSRLLSDRFSAERPKGSFSTLEIQRTEQGDSAMYLCASSLTNIGANVLTFGAGSRLTVL.

The chain couples TRBV9 to TRBJ1-2, with 8 nucleotides matching TRBD1. The CDR3 is 15 amino acids. V lost 0 bases to trimming and J lost 1 base; unmatched junction nucleotides: 2. Germline-derived CDR1 and CDR2 are SGDLS and YYNGEE. In DNA, the CDR3 is TGTGCCAGCAGCGTAGGGGGACAGGATAACTATGGCTACACCTTC. Translating gives CASSVGGQDNYGYTF.

This clone was observed a handful of times. The chain combines TRBV2 with TRBJ1-5; the match to TRBD1 covers 11 bases. Trimming removed 5 bases from V and 6 bases from J; junction bases left unmatched: 6. This CDR3 contains 15 residues. Germline CDR1 is SNHLY and CDR2 is FYNNEI. The CDR3 spells CASSQRGQGVQPQHF. In nucleotides, the CDR3 is TGTGCCAGCAGTCAGCGGGGACAGGGGGTTCAGCCCCAGCATTTT.

This chain links TRBV7-2 with TRBJ2-3, with a tentative D call TRBD2 (5 bases). Deletions cut 4 bases from V and 2 bases from J, with 10 bases between. Germline V gene data show CDR1 as SGHTA and CDR2 as FQGNSA. The CDR3 sequence is 14 residues long. CDR3 protein: CASSSGGFTDTQYF. DNA for the CDR3: TGTGCCAGCAGCTCCGGCGGGTTCACAGATACGCAGTATTTT.

V usage is TRBV10-3 and J usage is TRBJ2-7; D might be TRBD2 (5 bases). The CDR3 loop spans 11 amino acids. The germline gives CDR1 ENHRY, CDR2 SYGVKD. With 2 bases removed from V and 10 bases from J, the gap between germline ends came to 9 bases. CDR3 nucleotide sequence: TGTGCCATCAGTGAGATGAGGGTTCAGTACTTC. This gives the protein CAISEMRVQYF.

This clone was seen only a few times. This sequence joins TRBV5-6 and TRBJ2-1, with D possibly TRBD2 on 6 matching bases. Germline CDR1 SGHDT, CDR2 YYEEEE. The CDR3 sequence is 14 residues long. The V gene lost 5 bases and the J gene lost 6 bases, with 15 bases spanning the gap. CDR3 in amino acids: CASSRRLVVNEQFF. CDR3 coding DNA: TGTGCCAGCAGTCGACGACTAGTCGTCAATGAGCAGTTCTTC.

The sample holds one count of this clone. The J gene is TRBJ2-7, the V gene TRBV2, with no clear D. The CDR3 loop spans 13 amino acids. V gave up 2 bases and J gave up 6 bases, with 11 bases separating them. Germline CDR1 and CDR2: SNHLY and FYNNEI. The CDR3 is CASSEQAASEQYF. For the CDR3, the DNA is TGTGCCAGCAGTGAACAGGCCGCAAGCGAGCAGTACTTC.

The CDR3 DNA reads TGCAGCGTTTATAGAACAGGGGTAGCTTTCTTT. As protein: CSVYRTGVAFF. The chain recombines TRBV29-1 with TRBJ1-1; 7 bases agree with TRBD1. V lost 5 bases to trimming and J lost 10 bases; unmatched junction nucleotides: 7. CDR3 length: 11 amino acids. Looked up from germline, CDR1 is SQVTM and CDR2 is ANQGSEA.

This chain connects TRBV29-1 to TRBJ2-3, with 11 bases lining up with TRBD2. Trimming at V came to 6 bases and at J to 7 bases, leaving 9 bases not matched to a gene. The germline gives CDR1 SQVTM, CDR2 ANQGSEA. The CDR3 spans 14 residues. CDR3 residues: CSVATSGGPHTQYF. The CDR3 DNA reads TGCAGCGTAGCAACTAGCGGGGGACCTCATACGCAGTATTTT.

The chain is built from TRBV29-1 and TRBJ2-5; 9 nucleotides agree with TRBD1. The CDR3 length is 15 residues. Germline V gene sequence: CDR1 SQVTM, CDR2 ANQGSEA. Losses at the gene ends were 6 bases for V and 2 bases for J; bases not matched to a gene: 10. For the CDR3, the DNA is TGCAGCGTCGGCCCTGGGACAGGGAGACAAGAGACCCAGTACTTC. Translation gives CSVGPGTGRQETQYF.

This chain links TRBV7-8 with TRBJ2-7; D may be TRBD1 or TRBD2 (5 bases each). V lost 5 bases, J lost 2 bases, and 16 bases lay in between. Per germline, CDR1 SGHVS and CDR2 FQNEAQ. CDR3 length: 15 amino acids. DNA for the CDR3: TGTGCCAGCAGCAGCCCGGAACGGGGCACCTACGAGCAGTACTTC. Translated: CASSSPERGTYEQYF. Using reference TRBV7-8 and TRBJ2-7 for the parts outside the CDR3, the full variable domain is GAGVSQSPRYKVAKRGQDVALRCDPISGHVSLFWYQQALGQGPEFLTYFQNEAQLDKSGLPSDRFFAERPEGSVSTLKIQRTQQEDSAVYLCASSSPERGTYEQYFGPGTRLTVT.

The table lists this clone with a count of one. The chain has TRBV11-2 and TRBJ2-3; D uncertain. Germline V CDR1 and CDR2: SGHAT, FQNNGV. This CDR3 is 14 amino acids long. Trimming shortened V by 4 bases and J by 2 bases, and 10 bases separated the two germline ends. Here the CDR3 reads CASSSGPLTDTQYF. DNA of the CDR3: TGTGCCAGCAGCTCCGGGCCTCTCACAGATACGCAGTATTTT.